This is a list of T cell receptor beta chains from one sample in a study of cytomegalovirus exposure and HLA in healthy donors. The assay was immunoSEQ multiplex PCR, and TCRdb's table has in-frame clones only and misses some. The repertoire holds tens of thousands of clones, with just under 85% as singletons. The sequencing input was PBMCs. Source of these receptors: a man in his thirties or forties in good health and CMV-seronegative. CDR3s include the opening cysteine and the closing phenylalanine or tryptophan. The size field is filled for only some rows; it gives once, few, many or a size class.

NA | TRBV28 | CASSLHRDYGYTF
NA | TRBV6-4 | CASSVSAGSTDTQYF
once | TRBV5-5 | CASSLGRGDQPQHF
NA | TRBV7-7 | CASSLGGRAGVGRYNEQFF
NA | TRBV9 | CASSAMNTEAFF
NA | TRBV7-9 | CASSLDRQETQYF
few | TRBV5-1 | CASSLLSTQETQYF
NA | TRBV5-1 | CASSVQGARATEAFF
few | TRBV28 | CASTRSGTDTQYF
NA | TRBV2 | CASTKGGIGNTIYF
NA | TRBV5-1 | CASSLLGTGGSGANVLTF
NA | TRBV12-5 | CASGNARGGQNTGELFF
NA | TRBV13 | CASSHGGNEQFF
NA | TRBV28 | CAAGQRNTGELFF
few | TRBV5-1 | CASSPQGAREKLFF